One and the same sample provided the 11 T cell receptor beta chains below, sequenced in a study of OX40 agonist ivuxolimab in advanced cancers. Profiled with immunoSEQ multiplex PCR; TCRdb holds only in-frame clones, not every one. The table has tens of thousands of clones, 75% to 90% seen once. The material sequenced was CD4+ or CD8+ T cells sorted from blood, taken in a trial of the OX40 agonist ivuxolimab. Every receptor here comes from an adult with an advanced solid tumor such as melanoma, head and neck, liver or kidney cancer.

Only a few counts were recorded for this clone. The rearrangement links TRBV11-1 to TRBJ2-3; 8 nucleotides line up with TRBD2. Looked up from germline, CDR1 is SGHAT and CDR2 is FQDESV (reference sequence). Germline trimming cut 2 bases from V and 3 bases from J; bases unmatched to any gene: 4. This CDR3 has 15 amino acids. The CDR3, as DNA: TGTGCCAGCAGCTTATTGGCTAGCGGGACAGATACGCAGTATTTT. Translated, it gives CASSLLASGTDTQYF.

The chain couples TRBV15 to TRBJ2-1, with unresolved D. The CDR3 runs to 15 residues. Germline V gene data show CDR1 as LNHNV and CDR2 as YYDKDF (reference sequence). Trimming removed 8 bases at V and 0 bases at J, with 14 bases between. This CDR3 is CATETRPSSYNEQFF. CDR3 DNA: TGTGCCACCGAAACACGGCCCAGCTCCTACAATGAGCAGTTCTTC. Full variable domain (outside the CDR3, taken from reference TRBV15 and TRBJ2-1): DAMVIQNPRYQVTQFGKPVTLSCSQTLNHNVMYWYQQKSSQAPKLLFHYYDKDFNNEADTPDNFQSRRPNTSFCFLDIRSPGLGDTAMYLCATETRPSSYNEQFFGPGTRLTVL.

The chain uses TRBV19 and TRBJ2-3; D gene unclear. The germline CDR1 and CDR2 sequences are LNHDA and SQIVND (reference sequence). The ends were cut back, 4 bases at V and 3 bases at J, with 8 bases in the middle. This CDR3 has 13 amino acids. The CDR3 spells CASSSGMTDTQYF. CDR3 DNA: TGTGCCAGTAGTAGTGGGATGACAGATACGCAGTATTTT.

The rearrangement joins TRBV29-1 to TRBJ2-2; 11 bases align to TRBD2. In germline, CDR1 is SQVTM, CDR2 ANQGSEA. Losses at the gene ends were 3 bases for V and 1 base for J; bases not matched to a gene: 1. CDR3 length equals 15 residues. This CDR3 reads CSVDSGRGNTGELFF. CDR3 nucleotides: TGCAGCGTTGATAGCGGGAGGGGGAACACCGGGGAGCTGTTTTTT.

The chain has TRBV11-2 and TRBJ1-4; D may be TRBD1 (6 bases). This CDR3 has 16 residues. V lost 0 bases, J lost 2 bases, and 10 bases lay in between. Germline lookup yields CDR1 SGHAT and CDR2 FQNNGV. The CDR3 region is CASSLEGAGTNEKLFF. CDR3 DNA sequence: TGTGCCAGCAGCTTAGAGGGGGCTGGTACTAATGAAAAACTGTTTTTT. Looking up the rest from reference TRBV11-2 and TRBJ1-4 gives the full variable domain: EAGVAQSPRYKIIEKRQSVAFWCNPISGHATLYWYQQILGQGPKLLIQFQNNGVVDDSQLPKDRFSAERLKGVDSTLKIQPAKLEDSAVYLCASSLEGAGTNEKLFFGSGTQLSVL.

V usage is TRBV11-3 and J usage is TRBJ2-7; weak D call: TRBD1 (5 bases). Trimming cost V 5 bases and J 6 bases, with 32 bases left between them. Per the germline V gene, CDR1 is SGHNT and CDR2 is YENEEA. The CDR3 runs to 19 residues. The CDR3 DNA reads TGTGCCAGCAGCAAGAAAGGGGTTACCGGCCCAATCGCCGGGCCCGAGCAGTACTTC. It yields the protein CASSKKGVTGPIAGPEQYF.

The V call is TRBV5-1, the J call TRBJ2-5; 8 bases map to TRBD2. V gave up 4 bases and J gave up 5 bases; unmatched junction bases: 13. CDR3 length equals 16 residues. CDR1 SGHRS and CDR2 YFSETQ come from the germline V gene. Here the CDR3 reads CASSPVVAGSGETQYF. The CDR3 DNA sequence: TGCGCCAGCAGCCCTGTGGTAGCGGGATCGGGGGAGACCCAGTACTTC.

The chain recombines TRBV28 with TRBJ1-1; the match to TRBD1 covers 7 bases. Germline V lookup: CDR1 MDHEN, CDR2 SYDVKM. V lost 5 bases to trimming and J lost 0 bases; unmatched junction nucleotides: 15. The CDR3 is made up of 18 amino acids. The CDR3 nucleotides read TGTGCCAGCAGTCCTCGGGACAGCTTATTTTACATGAACACTGAAGCTTTCTTT. Amino acid sequence: CASSPRDSLFYMNTEAFF. Supplemented by reference TRBV28 and TRBJ1-1, the full variable domain reads DVKVTQSSRYLVKRTGEKVFLECVQDMDHENMFWYRQDPGLGLRLIYFSYDVKMKEKGDIPEGYSVSREKKERFSLILESASTNQTSMYLCASSPRDSLFYMNTEAFFGQGTRLTVV.

The J gene is TRBJ2-2, the V gene TRBV12-2; TRBD2, the table's D call, lacks a check against the DNA. TRBV12-2 is a pseudogene segment. The CDR3 totals 16 residues. CDR3 DNA sequence: TGTGCAAGTCGCTTTTTACGGGAGACCAACACCGGGGAGCTGTTTTTT. Residues: CASRFLRETNTGELFF.

The chain recombines TRBV28 with TRBJ2-1; 11 bases fit TRBD2. This CDR3 region has 14 residues. Trimming took 8 bases from V and 14 from J; bases not matched to a gene: 14. Looked up from germline, CDR1 is MDHEN and CDR2 is SYDVKM. CDR3 residues: CASESSGTSGGEFF. DNA of the CDR3: TGTGCCAGCGAGTCTTCCGGGACTAGCGGTGGTGAGTTCTTC. Full variable domain (outside the CDR3, taken from reference TRBV28 and TRBJ2-1): DVKVTQSSRYLVKRTGEKVFLECVQDMDHENMFWYRQDPGLGLRLIYFSYDVKMKEKGDIPEGYSVSREKKERFSLILESASTNQTSMYLCASESSGTSGGEFFGPGTRLTVL.

V and J are TRBV7-6 and TRBJ2-5; D is tentatively TRBD1 or TRBD2 (6 bases each). The CDR3 loop spans 18 amino acids. Per the germline V gene, CDR1 is SGHVS and CDR2 is FNYEAQ. V was cut by 2 bases and J by 3 bases, with 22 bases left in between. The CDR3 sequence is CASSLPTLRGLDEETQYF. The DNA of the CDR3 is TGTGCCAGCAGCTTACCTACCCTCCGGGGGCTAGATGAAGAGACCCAGTACTTC.